A single sample is the source of the 13 T cell receptor beta chains below, sequenced in a study of low-dose radiotherapy and immunotherapy resistance in tumors. The time point here: after trial treatment. Treatment reported: LDRT plus nivolumab, ipilimumab, low-dose cyclophosphamide and aspirin (RACIN trial). TCRs were put through around 20 PCR cycles of amplification with Phusion. A constant-region primer and the V-primer adapter served as the primer pair. A single record per CDR3 protein comes from TCRdb applying MiXCR to the reads. The sample lists tens of thousands of distinct CDR3 sequences; around 33% were seen once. This sample comprised PBMCs, obtained after low-dose radiotherapy plus immunotherapy. The receptors derive from a male donor with rectosigmoid adenocarcinoma.

This clonotype was detected a few times. The V call is TRBV7-6, the J call TRBJ1-1; D unresolved. CDR1 and CDR2 (germline): SGHVS, FNYEAQ. CDR3 length: 14 residues. V lost 2 bases to trimming and J lost 11 bases, with 18 bases between them. CDR3 coding DNA: TGTGCCAGCAGCTTACCACTGATCACCGGGGAGGCTTTCTTT. This sequence encodes CASSLPLITGEAFF.

The chain is built from TRBV6-1 and TRBJ2-7; D remains unclear. The CDR3 has 14 residues. The ends were cut back, 8 bases at V and 3 bases at J, with 17 bases in the middle. The V gene's germline CDR1 is MNHNS and CDR2 SASEGT. The CDR3 is CASWHRGVGYEQYF. The CDR3 nucleotides read TGTGCCAGCTGGCACCGTGGGGTCGGCTACGAGCAGTACTTC.

This clonotype turned up a few times. The chain links TRBV6-2 or TRBV6-3 to TRBJ2-3; 9 nucleotides line up with TRBD1. This CDR3 is 15 amino acids long. Germline V lookup: CDR1 MNHEY, CDR2 SVGEGT. V shed 6 bases and J 4 bases; nucleotides not matched to a gene: 8. The CDR3 DNA is TGTGCCAGCAGGGACGGCGGACAGGGGTCAGATACGCAGTATTTT. This translates into CASRDGGQGSDTQYF.

In its sample, this clonotype was seen many times. The V call is TRBV12-3 or TRBV12-4, the J call TRBJ2-1; D is unclear. V lost 8 bases and J 4 bases, leaving 18 bases between the germline ends. The CDR3 loop spans 15 amino acids. CDR3 amino acids: CASEPSNTRYNEQFF. The DNA for the CDR3 is TGTGCCAGCGAACCGAGTAATACAAGATACAATGAGCAGTTCTTC.

This clonotype was picked up many times. This chain connects TRBV2 to TRBJ2-6; a weak D match, TRBD1 (6 bases). Germline loops: CDR1 SNHLY, CDR2 FYNNEI. CDR3 length: 15 residues. V was shortened by 2 bases and J by 2 bases, with 7 bases between the two germline ends. CDR3 nucleotide sequence: TGTGCCAGCAGTGAATGGGGGCCTGGGGCCAACGTCCTGACTTTC. Translation gives CASSEWGPGANVLTF.

The sample holds many counts of this clonotype. The rearrangement uses TRBV7-9 and TRBJ1-2; the D gene is possibly TRBD1 (5 bases). Trimming stripped 2 bases from V and 8 bases from J, with 9 bases between. The CDR3 is 12 amino acids. Germline V gives CDR1 SEHNR, CDR2 FQNEAQ (reference sequence). CDR3 sequence reads: CASSLQGRGYTF. The CDR3 coding sequence is TGTGCCAGCAGCTTACAGGGAAGAGGCTACACCTTC.

The sample holds many counts of this clonotype. The rearrangement joins TRBV5-1 to TRBJ2-1, with D perhaps matching TRBD1 (5 bases). The CDR3 has 15 amino acids. Germline-derived CDR1 and CDR2 are SGHRS and YFSETQ. V was shortened by 7 bases and J by 4 bases, with 18 bases between the two germline ends. The CDR3 protein is CASRGQQGSYNEQFF. The CDR3 nucleotides are TGCGCCAGCCGAGGACAACAAGGGTCTTACAATGAGCAGTTCTTC.

This clonotype was seen ten or more times. The rearrangement links TRBV12-3 or TRBV12-4 to TRBJ1-2; no clear D gene. The germline V and J ends were trimmed by 5 bases and 0 bases, with 10 bases remaining between them. This CDR3 spans 14 amino acids. The CDR3 loop reads CASSPPVPNYGYTF. CDR3 nucleotides: TGTGCCAGCAGTCCGCCAGTACCTAACTATGGCTACACCTTC.

This clonotype was observed at least ten times. The chain employs TRBV7-9 and TRBJ2-7; no reliable D call. The CDR3 has 13 residues. Germline V gene sequence: CDR1 SEHNR, CDR2 FQNEAQ (reference sequence). With 2 bases removed from V and 2 bases from J, the gap between germline ends came to 7 bases. The CDR3 bases are TGTGCCAGCAGCTTACCGACTCCCTACGAGCAGTACTTC. This codes for CASSLPTPYEQYF.

With respect to this clonotype: It differs at one base from a far larger clone, so likely a read error. The rearrangement uses TRBV2 and TRBJ2-1; D is possibly TRBD1 or TRBD2 (6 bases each). The germline CDR1 and CDR2 sequences are SNHLY and FYNNEI. The CDR3 spans 17 residues. V lost 4 bases and J lost 0, with 16 bases in between. The CDR3 loop is CASSGGHAGNSYNEQFF. The CDR3 nucleotides are TGTGCCAGCAGTGGGGGACATGCGGGAAACTCCTACAATGAGCAGTTCTTC.

In this sample, this clonotype turned up many times. V and J are TRBV5-1 and TRBJ2-7, with 7 positions matching TRBD2. The CDR3 has 14 residues. Trimming at V came to 0 bases and at J to 5 bases, leaving 5 bases not matched to a gene. Germline lookup yields CDR1 SGHRS and CDR2 YFSETQ. The chain's CDR3 is CASSLGEGLDEQYF. The CDR3 DNA sequence: TGCGCCAGCAGCTTGGGGGAGGGCCTGGACGAGCAGTACTTC.

Only one count was recorded for this clonotype. The CDR3 spells CASSLSPLKGRYQPQHF. As DNA, the CDR3 is TGTGCCAGCAGTTTATCCCCCCTAAAGGGCAGGTACCAGCCCCAGCATTTT. The chain employs TRBV28 and TRBJ1-5; no firm D call. Trimming removed 1 base at V and 7 bases at J, with 20 bases between. The length of the CDR3 is 17 residues. CDR1 is MDHEN and CDR2 is SYDVKM in the germline V gene.

Ten or more counts support this clonotype. This chain uses TRBV7-9 with TRBJ2-3, with a possible D match to TRBD2 (6 bases). The CDR3 totals 16 residues. V lost 1 base and J lost 5, with 16 bases in between. Looked up from germline, CDR1 is SEHNR and CDR2 is FQNEAQ (reference sequence). The CDR3 DNA reads as TGTGCCAGCAGCTTAGGGGGCCAGGGCGGGAAAGATACGCAGTATTTT. Translated: CASSLGGQGGKDTQYF.